The entry below describes one T cell receptor (beta chain). During active infection, Seattle patients enrolled and were then monitored through disease. This sample is drawn from a study of blood T cell repertoires in COVID-19. Study background: Samples came from the United States, Italy and Spain, spanning acute and convalescent COVID-19. Nucleic acid was either cDNA or gDNA, and it came from T cells, B-cell-depleted T cells, or PBMCs.

The CDR3 runs 19 residues. Germline CDR1 is SNHLY and CDR2 is FYNNEI. Trimming pared 6 bases from V and 3 bases from J, leaving 24 bases between. Per the original methods: It was from reference gene primer amplification that nucleated cell counts were estimated. TCRdb keeps only in-frame clones here, not all; method: immunoSEQ multiplex PCR. The DNA gave D and trimming, while V, J and clone size come from that table. Here the sample spans about 300,000 clones, around 92% being singletons. This TCR was sampled from a woman younger than 45 with COVID-19, enrolled during active disease. The sequenced sample was peripheral blood. The rearrangement uses TRBV2 and TRBJ1-6; tentative D call: TRBD1 (6 bases). The CDR3 region has the DNA TGTGCCAGCAGCAACATTCGTACAGGGTGGGGGAGCTATAATTCACCCCTCCACTTT. Translation gives CASSNIRTGWGSYNSPLHF.